This T cell receptor beta chain appears in the sequencing data of a study of T-cell reconstitution after alpha-beta-depleted transplantation in children. Ten or more counts support this clonotype. Germline loops: CDR1 SGHRS, CDR2 YFSETQ. After removal of 4 bases from V and 0 bases from J, the junction contained 4 bases not matched to a gene. The CDR3 length is 15 residues. A TCRbeta library incorporating unique molecular identifiers was prepared. TCRdb used MiXCR to reprocess the PCR reads, holding one entry per CDR3 protein. The repertoire has some 200,000 distinct CDR3 sequences, 11% of them found once; the top ten carry approximately 28%.

The J gene is TRBJ2-7, the V gene TRBV5-1; TRBD2 aligns across 10 bases. This sequence was found in a child less than two years old with acute myeloid leukemia, due to receive a stem cell transplant. The material sequenced was PBMCs, taken before TCRalphabeta/CD19-depleted stem cell transplant. The CDR3 loop reads CASSTGLAASYEQYF. DNA of the CDR3: TGCGCCAGCAGCACAGGACTAGCGGCCTCCTACGAGCAGTACTTC.